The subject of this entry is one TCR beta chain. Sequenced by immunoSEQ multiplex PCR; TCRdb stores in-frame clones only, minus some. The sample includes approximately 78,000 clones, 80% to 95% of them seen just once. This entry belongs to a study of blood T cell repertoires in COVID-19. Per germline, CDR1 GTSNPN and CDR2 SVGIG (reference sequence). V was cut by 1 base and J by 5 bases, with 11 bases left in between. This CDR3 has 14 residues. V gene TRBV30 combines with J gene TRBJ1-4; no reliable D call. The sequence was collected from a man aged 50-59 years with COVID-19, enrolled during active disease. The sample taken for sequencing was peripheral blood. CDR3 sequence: CAWSEETRNEKLFF. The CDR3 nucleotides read TGTGCCTGGAGTGAAGAGACACGGAATGAAAAACTGTTTTTT.